This T cell receptor (beta chain) originates from a study of control samples from healthy donors and cancer patients. The protocol was immunoSEQ multiplex PCR, while the TCRdb copy is restricted to in-frame clones and leaves out a portion. The sample has roughly 98,000 clones; 82% are singletons. Trimming shortened V by 0 bases and J by 4 bases, and 4 bases separated the two germline ends. The germline gives CDR1 ENHRY, CDR2 SYGVKD. The CDR3 is made up of 13 amino acids. The chain is built from TRBV10-3 and TRBJ1-5; D is undetermined. Material for sequencing was blood. This receptor was obtained from a woman between 55 and 75 years old in good health. In DNA form, the CDR3 reads TGTGCCATCAGTGAGTCTCAGAATCAGCCCCAGCATTTT. The encoded protein is CAISESQNQPQHF.